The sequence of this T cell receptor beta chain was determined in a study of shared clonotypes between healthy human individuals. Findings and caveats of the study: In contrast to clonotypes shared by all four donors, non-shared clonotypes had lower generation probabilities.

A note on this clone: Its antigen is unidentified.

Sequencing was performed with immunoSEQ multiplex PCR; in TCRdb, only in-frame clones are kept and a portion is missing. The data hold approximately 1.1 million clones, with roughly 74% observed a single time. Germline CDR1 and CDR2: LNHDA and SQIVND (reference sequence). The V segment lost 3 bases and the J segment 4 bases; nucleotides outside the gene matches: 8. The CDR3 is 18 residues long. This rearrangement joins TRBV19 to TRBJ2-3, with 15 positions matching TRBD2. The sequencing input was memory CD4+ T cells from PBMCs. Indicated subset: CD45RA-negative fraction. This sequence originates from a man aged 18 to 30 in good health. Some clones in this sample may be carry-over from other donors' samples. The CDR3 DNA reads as TGTGCCAGTAGTATTCCCGTGGGACTAGCGGGAGGTTCAGATACGCAGTATTTT. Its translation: CASSIPVGLAGGSDTQYF.